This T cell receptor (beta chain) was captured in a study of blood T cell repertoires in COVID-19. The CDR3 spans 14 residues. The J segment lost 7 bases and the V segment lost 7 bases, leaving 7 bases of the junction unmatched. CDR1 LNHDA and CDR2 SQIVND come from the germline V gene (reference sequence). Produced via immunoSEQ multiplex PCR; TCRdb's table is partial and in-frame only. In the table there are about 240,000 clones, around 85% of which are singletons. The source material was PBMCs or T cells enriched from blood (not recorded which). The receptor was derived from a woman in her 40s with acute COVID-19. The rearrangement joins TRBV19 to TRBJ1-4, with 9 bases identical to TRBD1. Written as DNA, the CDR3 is TGTGCCAGTACCCTGACGGGACAGGGTGAAAAACTGTTTTTT. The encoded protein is CASTLTGQGEKLFF.